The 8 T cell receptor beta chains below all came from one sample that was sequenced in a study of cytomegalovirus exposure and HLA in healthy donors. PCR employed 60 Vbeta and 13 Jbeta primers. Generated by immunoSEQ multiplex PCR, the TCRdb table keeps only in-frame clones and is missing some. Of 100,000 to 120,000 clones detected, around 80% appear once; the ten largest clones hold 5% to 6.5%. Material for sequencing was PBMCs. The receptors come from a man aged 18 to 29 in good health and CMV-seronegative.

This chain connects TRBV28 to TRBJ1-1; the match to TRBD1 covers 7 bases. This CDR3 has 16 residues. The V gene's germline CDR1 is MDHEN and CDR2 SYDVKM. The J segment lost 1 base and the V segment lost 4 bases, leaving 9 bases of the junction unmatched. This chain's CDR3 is CASSSALTGRNTEAFF. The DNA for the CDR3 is TGTGCCAGCAGTTCCGCCCTGACAGGGAGGAACACTGAAGCTTTCTTT.

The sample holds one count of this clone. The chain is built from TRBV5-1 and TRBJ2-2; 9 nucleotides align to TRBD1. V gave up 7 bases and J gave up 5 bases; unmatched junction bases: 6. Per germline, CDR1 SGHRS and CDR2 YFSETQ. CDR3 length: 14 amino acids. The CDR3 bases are TGCGCCAGCGGACAGGGGATCGGGACCGGGGAGCTGTTTTTT. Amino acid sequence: CASGQGIGTGELFF. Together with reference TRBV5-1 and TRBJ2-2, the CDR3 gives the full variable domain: KAGVTQTPRYLIKTRGQQVTLSCSPISGHRSVSWYQQTPGQGLQFLFEYFSETQRNKGNFPGRFSGRQFSNSRSEMNVSTLELGDSALYLCASGQGIGTGELFFGEGSRLTVL.

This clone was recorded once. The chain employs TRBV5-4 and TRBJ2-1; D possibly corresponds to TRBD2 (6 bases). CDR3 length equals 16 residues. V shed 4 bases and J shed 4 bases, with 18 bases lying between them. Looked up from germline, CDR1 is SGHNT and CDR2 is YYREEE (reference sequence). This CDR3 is CASSPPGSSLYNEQFF. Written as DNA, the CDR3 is TGTGCCAGCAGCCCTCCCGGGAGCTCTCTTTACAATGAGCAGTTCTTC.

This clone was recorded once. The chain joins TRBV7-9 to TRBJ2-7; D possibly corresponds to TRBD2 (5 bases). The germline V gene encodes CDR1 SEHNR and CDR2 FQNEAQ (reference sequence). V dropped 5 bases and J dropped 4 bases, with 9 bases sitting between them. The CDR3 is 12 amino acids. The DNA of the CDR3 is TGTGCCAGCAGCCCCCGGGGATACGAGCAGTACTTC. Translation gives CASSPRGYEQYF.

CDR3 bases: TGTGCCAGCAGCCTTTCCCCGCGGGACAGGCTATTCCGTCCCCACGAGCAGTACTTC. Translation: CASSLSPRDRLFRPHEQYF. This chain joins TRBV7-8 and TRBJ2-7, with 8 bases matching TRBD1. The CDR3 contains 19 residues. Germline lookup yields CDR1 SGHVS and CDR2 FQNEAQ. V lost 5 bases and J lost 5; bases outside the gene matches: 23.

The CDR3 DNA follows: TGTGCCAGCACACTCGGAGGGGCCTATGGCTACACCTTC. It codes for CASTLGGAYGYTF. The chain has TRBV28 and TRBJ1-2, with D possibly being TRBD1 (5 bases). This CDR3 region has 13 residues. V lost 7 bases, J lost 4 bases, and 13 bases lay in between. Germline V lookup: CDR1 MDHEN, CDR2 SYDVKM.

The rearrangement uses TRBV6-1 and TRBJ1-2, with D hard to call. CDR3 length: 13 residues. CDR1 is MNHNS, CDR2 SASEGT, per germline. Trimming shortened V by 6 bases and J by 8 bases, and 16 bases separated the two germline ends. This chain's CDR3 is CASSLGVYDGYTF. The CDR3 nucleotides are TGTGCCAGCAGCCTCGGGGTATATGACGGCTACACCTTC.

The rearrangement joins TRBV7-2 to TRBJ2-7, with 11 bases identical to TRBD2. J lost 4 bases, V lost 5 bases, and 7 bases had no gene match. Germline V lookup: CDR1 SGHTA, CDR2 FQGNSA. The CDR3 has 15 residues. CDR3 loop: CASSPTGLAVYEQYF. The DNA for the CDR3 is TGTGCCAGCAGCCCAACGGGACTAGCGGTATACGAGCAGTACTTC.